This T cell receptor beta chain was captured by sequencing in a study of OX40 agonist ivuxolimab in advanced cancers. Background on the study: Every 2 weeks, patients got intravenous ivuxolimab at one of six dose levels (0.01-10 mg/kg). Study conclusions and caveats: Averaging showed that CD8+ T cells had more expanded clones than CD4+ did. Some nonresponders likewise displayed low normalized T-cell clonal expansion.

In regard to this clone: What it binds is not known.

CDR3 length: 14 residues. Germline loops: CDR1 SGHKS, CDR2 YYEKEE (reference sequence). The V and J ends lost 0 bases and 1 base respectively, with 7 bases between them. Measured with immunoSEQ multiplex PCR; TCRdb has only the in-frame clones, and not every one. The sample has 60,000 or so clones, approximately 86% seen once. Sequences were derived from CD4+ or CD8+ T cells sorted from blood, sampled in a trial of the OX40 agonist ivuxolimab. The receptor's source is an adult with an advanced solid tumor such as melanoma, head and neck, liver or kidney cancer. This chain links TRBV5-5 with TRBJ1-1; no clear D gene. Written as DNA, the CDR3 is TGTGCCAGCAGCTTGGTTGAGAGGAACACTGAAGCTTTCTTT. This sequence encodes CASSLVERNTEAFF.